These 20 T cell receptor beta chains share one sample of origin, sequenced in a study of blood T cells in healthy people across ages. Through a sample-barcoded 5' primer and a J-beta primer mix, a second PCR was run for about 6 to 12 cycles. TCRdb re-called the 5' RACE reads with MiXCR, one entry per CDR3 protein. The sample yields 1.5 million or so distinct CDR3 sequences, 42% seen once. Input material: blood. The receptor source for this set is a woman between 18 and 30 years old in good health.

The V call is TRBV5-1, the J call TRBJ1-2, with TRBD1 as a possible D gene (5 bases). The CDR3 spans 14 residues. The germline CDR1 and CDR2 sequences are SGHRS and YFSETQ. V lost 1 base to trimming and J lost 6 bases, with 13 bases between them. As DNA, the CDR3 is TGCGCCAGCAGCTTGTTGGCAGGGTCGGATGGCTACACCTTC. This codes for CASSLLAGSDGYTF.

The CDR3 DNA reads TGTGCCAGCAGGGGACAGGGGGCTAATTCACCCCTCCACTTT. Amino acids: CASRGQGANSPLHF. The chain combines TRBV6-2 or TRBV6-3 with TRBJ1-6; 12 nucleotides match TRBD1. Germline V gene data show CDR1 as MNHEY and CDR2 as SVGEGT. The J segment lost 6 bases and the V segment lost 6 bases, leaving 0 bases of the junction unmatched. This CDR3 is built from 14 residues.

There are a few counts of this clonotype. The chain recombines TRBV24-1 with TRBJ2-1; 10 bases agree with TRBD2. V lost 3 bases and J lost 4; bases outside the gene matches: 17. The CDR3 consists of 20 residues. CDR1 and CDR2 (germline): KGHDR, SFDVKD. The CDR3 nucleotides read TGTGCCACCAGTGATCCGGGACTAGCGTCTCAATCACCTTTGTACAATGAGCAGTTCTTC. It codes for CATSDPGLASQSPLYNEQFF.

The chain is built from TRBV20-1 and TRBJ2-3, with D possibly matching TRBD2 (7 bases). Looked up from germline, CDR1 is DFQATT and CDR2 is SNEGSKA (reference sequence). CDR3 length: 16 residues. Trimming shortened V by 6 bases and J by 4 bases, and 23 bases separated the two germline ends. The CDR3 region is CSAPGAWGGIADTQYF. In nucleotides, the CDR3 is TGCAGTGCCCCCGGGGCGTGGGGGGGCATAGCAGATACGCAGTATTTT.

The chain has TRBV28 and TRBJ1-1; D is possibly TRBD1 (5 bases). Germline V gives CDR1 MDHEN, CDR2 SYDVKM. The CDR3 runs to 12 residues. Trimming took off 10 bases at V and 0 bases at J, with 9 bases between the two ends. CDR3 sequence: CATQTVNTEAFF. CDR3 in DNA: TGTGCCACCCAGACAGTGAACACTGAAGCTTTCTTT.

This clonotype was observed a handful of times. V and J are TRBV3-1 and TRBJ1-1; tentative D call: TRBD1 (5 bases). In germline, CDR1 is LGHDT, CDR2 YNNKEL (reference sequence). V lost 1 base and J 7 bases, leaving 25 bases between the germline ends. The CDR3 contains 18 residues. The chain's CDR3 is CASSQAIGGTPHQGEAFF. In DNA, the CDR3 is TGTGCCAGCAGCCAAGCTATCGGCGGGACCCCTCATCAGGGTGAAGCTTTCTTT.

In its sample, this clonotype was seen many times. The V and J genes are TRBV3-1 and TRBJ1-2, with D unclear. Germline V CDR1 and CDR2: LGHDT, YNNKEL (reference sequence). There are 12 residues in the CDR3. Trimming shortened V by 4 bases and J by 7 bases, and 10 bases separated the two germline ends. CDR3 in amino acids: CASSRDEVGYTF. The CDR3 region has the DNA TGTGCCAGCAGCCGAGACGAGGTTGGCTACACCTTC. The full variable domain, completed using reference TRBV3-1 and TRBJ1-2, is DTAVSQTPKYLVTQMGNDKSIKCEQNLGHDTMYWYKQDSKKFLKIMFSYNNKELIINETVPNRFSPKSPDKAHLNLHINSLELGDSAVYFCASSRDEVGYTFGSGTRLTVV.

This clonotype was seen more than once but under ten times. The V and J genes are TRBV30 and TRBJ1-4; a possible D gene is TRBD1 (6 bases). The V and J ends lost 2 bases and 4 bases respectively, with 11 bases between them. CDR3 length equals 14 residues. In germline, CDR1 is GTSNPN, CDR2 SVGIG (reference sequence). The CDR3 reads CAWSPGDRNEKLFF. CDR3 bases: TGTGCCTGGAGTCCAGGGGACCGTAATGAAAAACTGTTTTTT.

The chain is built from TRBV4-1 and TRBJ2-3, with TRBD2 matching 11 bases. The germline V gene encodes CDR1 MGHRA and CDR2 YSYEKL. J was trimmed by 9 bases and V by 4 bases; bases with no gene match: 9. This CDR3 is built from 15 residues. The CDR3 reads CASSLTSGMRETQYF. The CDR3 DNA reads TGCGCCAGCAGCCTGACTAGCGGGATGAGGGAGACGCAGTATTTT.

The chain uses TRBV28 and TRBJ2-5; D tentatively fits TRBD1 or TRBD2 (6 bases each). Deletions cut 3 bases from V and 5 bases from J, with 13 bases between. Germline V CDR1 and CDR2: MDHEN, SYDVKM. This CDR3 has 14 residues. The CDR3 sequence: CASSFLLGGETQYF. The CDR3 DNA reads as TGTGCCAGCAGTTTCCTACTAGGGGGGGAGACCCAGTACTTC.

This chain links TRBV7-2 with TRBJ2-3, with 8 positions matching TRBD1. Germline V gene sequence: CDR1 SGHTA, CDR2 FQGNSA. Unmatched junction bases numbered 14, after V lost 8 bases and J lost 7 bases. The CDR3 is made up of 15 amino acids. The CDR3 region is CASRQGLYRENTQYF. The CDR3 DNA follows: TGTGCCAGCCGACAGGGGCTCTATCGGGAGAATACGCAGTATTTT.

The V gene is TRBV14, the J gene TRBJ2-1; D is possibly TRBD2 (6 bases). The J call may be wrong; the DNA end is better matched by TRBJ2-7. The CDR3 spans 16 residues. Germline V gives CDR1 SGHDN, CDR2 FVKESK. As DNA, the CDR3 is TGTGCCAGCAGCCCCCAATGGGCCGGGAGCTACAATGAGCAGTACTTC. This sequence encodes CASSPQWAGSYNEQYF.

J is TRBJ1-5 and V is TRBV12-3 or TRBV12-4, with 8 bases identical to TRBD1. Germline trimming cut 6 bases from V and 2 bases from J; bases unmatched to any gene: 6. CDR3 length equals 15 residues. CDR3 region: CASSPGGIGNQPQHF. For the CDR3, the DNA is TGTGCCAGCAGCCCAGGGGGCATAGGCAATCAGCCCCAGCATTTT.

This clonotype was detected only once. This chain connects TRBV12-3 or TRBV12-4 to TRBJ2-1; 7 bases fit TRBD2. V was pared by 7 bases and J by 6 bases, with 18 bases of the junction left unmatched. The CDR3 sequence is 17 residues long. CDR3 nucleotides: TGTGCCAGCAATCGCCCCCGCACTCTCGGGACTATCAATGAGCAGTTCTTC. Encoded protein: CASNRPRTLGTINEQFF.

This clonotype was counted only a few times. This sequence joins TRBV25-1 and TRBJ2-4; no firm D call. The tail of the sequence fits TRBJ2-7 better, so the J call may be wrong. The CDR3 is 12 residues long. Germline CDR1 and CDR2: MGHDK and SYGVNS. The CDR3 nucleotides are TGTGCCAGCAGTGAATATCCAGACGAGCAGTACTTC. Protein: CASSEYPDEQYF.

The gene calls are TRBV6-5 and TRBJ2-4; 8 bases line up with TRBD1. Germline-derived CDR1 and CDR2 are MNHEY and SVGAGI. The CDR3 is 14 amino acids. The trim removed 6 bases at V and 9 bases at J, leaving 10 bases unmatched. The CDR3 DNA reads as TGTGCCAGCAGCCGAGACAGGGGTTACGGCATTCAGTACTTC. Protein: CASSRDRGYGIQYF.

This clonotype appeared a few times. This chain connects TRBV29-1 to TRBJ2-1; 9 bases match TRBD2. CDR1 and CDR2 (germline): SQVTM, ANQGSEA. The V and J ends lost 6 bases and 14 bases, in that order; junction bases with no gene match: 14. The CDR3 length is 13 residues. Here the CDR3 DNA reads TGCAGCGTCGCCCGGGAAAGCGGGAGGTCGGAGTTCTTC. The encoded protein is CSVARESGRSEFF.

V is TRBV7-9 and J is TRBJ2-7; a weak D match, TRBD1 (6 bases). The CDR3 contains 15 residues. Looked up from germline, CDR1 is SEHNR and CDR2 is FQNEAQ (reference sequence). Trimming took 2 bases from V and 1 from J, leaving 12 bases between them. CDR3 residues: CASSLQGRLSYEQYF. Here the CDR3 DNA reads TGTGCCAGCAGCTTACAGGGGCGCCTTTCCTACGAGCAGTACTTC.

The chain recombines TRBV6-1 with TRBJ1-5; 9 bases align to TRBD1. Germline CDR1 reads MNHNS; CDR2 reads SASEGT. J gave up 6 bases and V 6 bases, and 3 bases lay outside the gene matches. The length of the CDR3 is 13 residues. The CDR3 sequence: CASRGQGPQPQHF. Written as DNA, the CDR3 is TGTGCCAGCAGGGGACAGGGTCCTCAGCCCCAGCATTTT.

V gene TRBV11-2 combines with J gene TRBJ2-4, with D unclear. The better agreement between TRBJ2-7 and the DNA end casts doubt on the J call. Germline assignment: CDR1 SGHAT and CDR2 FQNNGV. The CDR3 is made up of 14 amino acids. CDR3 loop: CASSWADGPYEQYF. The CDR3 region has the DNA TGTGCCAGCAGCTGGGCGGACGGTCCCTACGAGCAGTACTTC.